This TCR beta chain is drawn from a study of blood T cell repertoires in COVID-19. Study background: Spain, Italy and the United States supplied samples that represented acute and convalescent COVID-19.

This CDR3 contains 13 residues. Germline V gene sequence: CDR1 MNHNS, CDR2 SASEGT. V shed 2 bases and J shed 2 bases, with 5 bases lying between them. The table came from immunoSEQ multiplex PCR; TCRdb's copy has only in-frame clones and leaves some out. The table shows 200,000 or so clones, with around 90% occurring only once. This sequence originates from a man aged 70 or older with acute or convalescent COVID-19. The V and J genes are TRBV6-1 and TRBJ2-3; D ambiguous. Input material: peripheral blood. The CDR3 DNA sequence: TGTGCCAGCAGTGAACACTACACAGATACGCAGTATTTT. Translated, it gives CASSEHYTDTQYF.